What follows is one T cell receptor beta chain and its context. Its cognate antigen is unknown. The data derive from a study of cytomegalovirus exposure and HLA in healthy donors. V gave up 5 bases and J gave up 8 bases; unmatched junction bases: 10. Germline V CDR1 and CDR2: SEHNR, FQNEAQ (reference sequence). CDR3 size: 16 residues. A multiplex PCR was run with 60 Vbeta primers and 13 Jbeta primers. Clones were read by immunoSEQ multiplex PCR, and TCRdb kept only the in-frame ones, dropping some. The sample lists 170,000 or so clones, around 78% occurring once. Study-level points and caveats: The authors excluded some V segments, including TRBV6-2 and TRBV6-3, as indistinguishable. It was reported that the classifier diagnosed cytomegalovirus status with high specificity and sensitivity in both the original and validation cohorts. Looking again later, the authors saw that most CMV-associated TCR beta chains seemed HLA-restricted.

The clonotype comes from a woman between 45 and 60 years old in good health and CMV-seropositive. The chain employs TRBV7-9 and TRBJ1-4; 11 bases map to TRBD1. The sample taken for sequencing was PBMCs. The CDR3 spells CASSITSGTGGEKLFF. The CDR3 DNA follows: TGTGCCAGCAGCATAACCTCCGGGACAGGGGGAGAAAAACTGTTTTTT.